The subject of this entry is one T cell receptor (beta chain). Antigen specificity is unknown. The germline V gene encodes CDR1 SNHLY and CDR2 FYNNEI. The CDR3 consists of 14 residues. V lost 6 bases and J 5 bases, leaving 14 bases between the germline ends. This table comes from immunoSEQ multiplex PCR, and its TCRdb copy is limited to in-frame clones, with some not included. Among approximately 300,000 clones listed, 80% to 90% were seen once. These data belong to a study of cytomegalovirus exposure and HLA in healthy donors. Notes on the study in general: Listed as cytomegalovirus-associated were over 150 TCR beta chains.

The clonotype was recovered from a woman younger than 35 in good health and CMV-seronegative. Sequencing was carried out using PBMCs. The rearrangement uses TRBV2 and TRBJ1-5; possibly TRBD1 for D (5 bases). The CDR3, as DNA: TGTGCCAGCAGACGAGGATGGGGGGATCAGCCCCAGCATTTT. It is translated as CASRRGWGDQPQHF.